A single sample gave rise to the 2 T cell receptor beta chains below, sequenced in a study of blood T cell repertoires in COVID-19. Produced via immunoSEQ multiplex PCR; TCRdb's table is partial and in-frame only. The sample holds roughly 100,000 clones, 70% to 80% seen once. The sequencing sample was made of peripheral blood. The receptors stem from a man aged 80 or over with COVID-19, enrolled during active disease.

This clone was seen once. The rearrangement links TRBV6-2 or TRBV6-3 to TRBJ2-1; TRBD2 might be the D (5 bases). The CDR3 sequence is 11 residues long. The V gene lost 5 bases and the J gene lost 6 bases, with 5 bases spanning the gap. Germline CDR1 and CDR2: MNHEY and SVGEGT. The CDR3 loop is CASSEGNEQFF. The CDR3 DNA is TGTGCCAGCAGTGAGGGCAATGAGCAGTTCTTC.

The CDR3 DNA is TGTGCCAGTAGTATTAACCGACGGAGCTCTGGAAACACCATATATTTT. Translating gives CASSINRRSSGNTIYF. V and J are TRBV19 and TRBJ1-3; D is unresolved. Per the germline V gene, CDR1 is LNHDA and CDR2 is SQIVND (reference sequence). This CDR3 has 16 residues. Trimming took 3 bases from V and 0 from J, leaving 12 bases between them.